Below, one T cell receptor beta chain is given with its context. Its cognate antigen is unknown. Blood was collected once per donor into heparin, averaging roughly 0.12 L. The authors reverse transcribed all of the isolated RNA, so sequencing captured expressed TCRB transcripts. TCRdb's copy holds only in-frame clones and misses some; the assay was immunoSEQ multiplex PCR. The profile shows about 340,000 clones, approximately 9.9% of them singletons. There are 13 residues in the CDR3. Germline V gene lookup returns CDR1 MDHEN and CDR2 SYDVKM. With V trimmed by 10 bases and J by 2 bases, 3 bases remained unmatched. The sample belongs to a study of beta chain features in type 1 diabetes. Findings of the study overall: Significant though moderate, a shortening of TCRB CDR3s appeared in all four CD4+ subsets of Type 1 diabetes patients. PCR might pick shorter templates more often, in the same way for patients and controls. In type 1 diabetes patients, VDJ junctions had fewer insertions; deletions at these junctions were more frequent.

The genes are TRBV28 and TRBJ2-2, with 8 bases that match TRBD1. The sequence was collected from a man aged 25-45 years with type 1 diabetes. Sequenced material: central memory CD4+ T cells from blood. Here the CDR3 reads CATGQGNTGELFF. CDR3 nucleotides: TGTGCCACCGGACAGGGCAACACCGGGGAGCTGTTTTTT. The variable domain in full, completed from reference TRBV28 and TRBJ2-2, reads DVKVTQSSRYLVKRTGEKVFLECVQDMDHENMFWYRQDPGLGLRLIYFSYDVKMKEKGDIPEGYSVSREKKERFSLILESASTNQTSMYLCATGQGNTGELFFGEGSRLTVL.